The next 10 T cell receptor beta chains were all read from a single sample in a study of T-cell reconstitution after alpha-beta-depleted transplantation in children. Unique molecular identifiers were built into the TCRbeta library. Using its own MiXCR run on the PCR reads, TCRdb lists one record per CDR3 protein. Counted here are around 120,000 distinct CDR3 sequences, around 23% occurring once; the ten biggest clones make up roughly a tenth. This specimen was PBMCs, mostly from graft donor cells, taken 180 days after TCRalphabeta/CD19-depleted stem cell transplant. All receptors derive from a male patient aged 2-10 years who had a stem cell transplant for chronic granulomatous disease, so the T cells may come from the graft donor.

The chain carries TRBV7-9 and TRBJ2-3; TRBD2 might be the D (7 bases). Germline-derived CDR1 and CDR2 are SEHNR and FQNEAQ (reference sequence). The CDR3 is 14 amino acids. Trimming removed 5 bases at V and 6 bases at J, with 15 bases between. This CDR3 is CASSQTAGADTQYF. The CDR3 DNA reads TGTGCCAGCAGCCAAACCGCGGGGGCGGATACGCAGTATTTT.

The J gene is TRBJ2-1, the V gene TRBV18; perhaps TRBD2 as D (5 bases). V lost 1 base, J lost 0 bases, and 10 bases lay in between. Germline CDR1 and CDR2: KGHSH and LQKENI. The CDR3 totals 16 residues. The CDR3 nucleotides read TGTGCCAGCTCACCACAGCGGCGAAGCTCCTACAATGAGCAGTTCTTC. Protein: CASSPQRRSSYNEQFF.

V is TRBV4-1 and J is TRBJ2-3, with D hard to call. The CDR3 extends over 13 amino acids. Germline assignment: CDR1 MGHRA and CDR2 YSYEKL. V dropped 2 bases and J dropped 3 bases, with 6 bases sitting between them. Written as DNA, the CDR3 is TGCGCCAGCAGCCAACCGATGACAGATACGCAGTATTTT. It codes for CASSQPMTDTQYF.

In its sample, this clonotype was seen a few times. The rearrangement joins TRBV20-1 to TRBJ1-3, with D possibly being TRBD1 (6 bases). Deletions cut 4 bases from V and 3 bases from J, with 16 bases between. Germline V lookup: CDR1 DFQATT, CDR2 SNEGSKA (reference sequence). This CDR3 is 15 amino acids long. The CDR3 here is CSATPTGIGGNTIYF. The CDR3 DNA follows: TGCAGTGCTACCCCAACAGGGATCGGTGGAAACACCATATATTTT.

V usage is TRBV6-4 and J usage is TRBJ2-3, with D tentatively TRBD2 (6 bases). The length of the CDR3 is 14 residues. V lost 8 bases and J 2 bases, leaving 14 bases between the germline ends. Germline lookup yields CDR1 MRHNA and CDR2 SNTAGT. DNA of the CDR3: TGTGCCAGCCCAAAGACTAGTACCACAGATACGCAGTATTTT. Residues: CASPKTSTTDTQYF.

The J gene is TRBJ1-3, the V gene TRBV6-5; no definite D call. The CDR3 consists of 16 residues. Germline loops: CDR1 MNHEY, CDR2 SVGAGI. V was pared by 1 base and J by 0 bases, with 10 bases between. In nucleotides, the CDR3 is TGTGCCAGCAGTTACTTGGACGTCCTCTCTGGAAACACCATATATTTT. The encoded protein is CASSYLDVLSGNTIYF.

A few counts support this clonotype. V gene TRBV10-3 combines with J gene TRBJ2-5, with TRBD2 as a possible D gene (5 bases). Germline V gene sequence: CDR1 ENHRY, CDR2 SYGVKD. Trimming removed 3 bases at V and 1 base at J, with 12 bases between. CDR3 size: 15 residues. The CDR3 loop is CAISDLDYSQETQYF. For the CDR3, the DNA is TGTGCCATCAGTGACCTCGACTACTCCCAAGAGACCCAGTACTTC.

The rearrangement links TRBV5-1 to TRBJ1-4; D remains unclear. Germline V gene sequence: CDR1 SGHRS, CDR2 YFSETQ. The CDR3 runs 14 residues. Trimming left V 4 bases short and J 10 bases short, with 17 bases between. The CDR3 loop reads CASSLVGVDGKLFF. The CDR3 bases are TGCGCCAGCAGCCTGGTTGGGGTGGATGGAAAACTGTTTTTT.

The chain couples TRBV19 to TRBJ2-3; the match to TRBD2 covers 10 bases. V lost 6 bases to trimming and J lost 2 bases; unmatched junction nucleotides: 29. CDR3 size: 23 residues. CDR1 is LNHDA, CDR2 SQIVND, per germline (reference sequence). The CDR3 loop reads CASRQAQRGGLAGAAAHTDTQYF. CDR3 nucleotides: TGTGCCAGTAGACAAGCACAACGGGGTGGGCTAGCGGGGGCCGCGGCCCACACAGATACGCAGTATTTT. The full variable domain, rest sourced from reference TRBV19 and TRBJ2-3, is DGGITQSPKYLFRKEGQNVTLSCEQNLNHDAMYWYRQDPGQGLRLIYYSQIVNDFQKGDIAEGYSVSREKKESFPLTVTSAQKNPTAFYLCASRQAQRGGLAGAAAHTDTQYFGPGTRLTVL.

This clonotype was observed at least ten times. This chain joins TRBV20-1 and TRBJ2-7; D is uncertain. V was clipped by 4 bases and J by 0 bases, with 13 bases between them. This CDR3 comprises 14 residues. Germline CDR1 reads DFQATT; CDR2 reads SNEGSKA (reference sequence). Written as DNA, the CDR3 is TGCAGTGCTAATCCGAGACCAAGCTCCTACGAGCAGTACTTC. This gives the protein CSANPRPSSYEQYF.